One T cell receptor beta chain is described in this entry. As yet, its antigen is unknown. Sample-barcoded 5' priming and a J-beta primer mix drove a second PCR of about 6 to 11 cycles. TCRdb re-analysed the 5' RACE reads in MiXCR, keeping a single row per CDR3 protein. The sample contains approximately 820,000 distinct CDR3 sequences, more than 40% of which appear only once. Germline assignment: CDR1 DFQATT and CDR2 SNEGSKA (reference sequence). The CDR3 totals 12 residues. The data stem from a study of blood T cells in healthy people across ages. Across the study: In model experiments, template switching was able to capture about one barcoded beta molecule for every two T cells that were present.

Overall study results and limits: PBMCs left unsorted prevented a conclusive naive versus antigen-experienced comparison.

The material sequenced was blood. The clonotype originates from a man aged 55-75 years in good health. The rearrangement uses TRBV20-1 and TRBJ2-4, with D possibly called TRBD1 or TRBD2 (5 bases each). The end of the DNA aligns better with TRBJ2-7, so the J call may be wrong. Written as DNA, the CDR3 is TGCAGTGCTAGAGTTGGGGGCTACGAGCAGTACTTC. It translates to CSARVGGYEQYF.